This T cell receptor (beta chain) was retrieved from a study of post-analysis software for immune sequencing data. Study overall: The patients showed relapsing-remitting, secondary progressive and progressive-relapsing multiple sclerosis courses.

General observations from the study: Controls showed lower frequencies than patients for a handful of TRBV segments, and TRBV5-6, TRBV5-1 and TRBV20-1 were among these.

Unique molecular identifiers had been added to the TCR beta cDNA libraries. TCRdb re-derived calls from the PCR reads in MiXCR, one entry per CDR3 protein. This repertoire shows roughly 400,000 distinct CDR3 sequences, 35% to 45% found once; its top ten account for approximately 7.6%. A word on this clonotype: What it recognizes is unknown.

Germline lookup yields CDR1 SGHVS and CDR2 FQNEAQ. The CDR3 has 15 amino acids. The germline V and J ends were trimmed by 6 bases and 0 bases, with 12 bases remaining between them. The TCR was taken from a girl between 2 and 10 years old with multiple sclerosis. The specimen sequenced was blood. This sequence joins TRBV7-8 and TRBJ1-5; D not certain. The CDR3 DNA reads TGTGCCAGCAGACGTGACACTATTAGCAATCAGCCCCAGCATTTT. Residues: CASRRDTISNQPQHF.